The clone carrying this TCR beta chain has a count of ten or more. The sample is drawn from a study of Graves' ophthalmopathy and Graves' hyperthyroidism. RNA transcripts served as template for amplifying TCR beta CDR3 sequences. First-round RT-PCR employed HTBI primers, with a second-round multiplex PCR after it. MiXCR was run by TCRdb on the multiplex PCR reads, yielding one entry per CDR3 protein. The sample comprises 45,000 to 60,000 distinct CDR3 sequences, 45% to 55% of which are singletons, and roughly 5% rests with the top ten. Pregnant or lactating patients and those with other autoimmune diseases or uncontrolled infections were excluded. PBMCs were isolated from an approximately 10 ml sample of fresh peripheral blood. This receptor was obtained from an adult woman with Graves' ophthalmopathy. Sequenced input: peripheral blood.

The CDR3 DNA follows: TGCAGTGCCACACGGGGTAGCGGGGACAATGAGCAGTTCTTC. It encodes CSATRGSGDNEQFF. V gene TRBV20-1 combines with J gene TRBJ2-1, with TRBD2 identical over 8 bases. The trim removed 6 bases at V and 5 bases at J, leaving 9 bases unmatched. CDR1 and CDR2 (germline): DFQATT, SNEGSKA (reference sequence). This CDR3 has 14 residues.